Following are 6 T cell receptor beta chains from one sample sequenced in a study of T cells after yellow fever vaccination. TCRdb reprocessed the 5' RACE reads via MiXCR and lists one record per CDR3 protein. The sample shows 140,000 to 150,000 distinct CDR3 sequences, 5% to 8% of them seen only once. This material consisted of CD4+ T cells sorted from PBMCs, taken 10 days after the yellow fever booster vaccination. The receptors come from a man between 25 and 39 years old who received the YFV17D yellow fever vaccine.

Concerning this clonotype: A read error is possible here, since a much larger clone lies one base away. This chain connects TRBV20-1 to TRBJ2-1; D gene unclear. Germline lookup yields CDR1 DFQATT and CDR2 SNEGSKA (reference sequence). CDR3 length equals 13 residues. V gave up 4 bases and J gave up 9 bases, with 16 bases separating them. The CDR3 sequence: CSAIVSLGSEQFF. The CDR3 region has the DNA TGCAGTGCTATAGTTTCCCTGGGTAGTGAGCAGTTCTTC.

About this clonotype itself: A read error may be the cause here, since a much bigger clone is one base away. The chain recombines TRBV3-1 with TRBJ2-1; the D gene is possibly TRBD2 (6 bases). CDR3 length: 14 amino acids. Germline V gives CDR1 LGHDT, CDR2 YNNKEL (reference sequence). With 8 bases removed from V and 8 bases from J, the gap between germline ends came to 19 bases. The CDR3: CASRTIGEGHEQFF. The CDR3 nucleotides read TGTGCCAGCCGGACTATCGGAGAGGGGCATGAGCAGTTCTTC.

This clonotype was picked up many times. The V gene is TRBV15, the J gene TRBJ1-5, with 8 bases fitting TRBD1. The CDR3 totals 15 residues. CDR1 and CDR2 from the germline V gene are LNHNV and YYDKDF (reference sequence). V lost 0 bases, J lost 4 bases, and 2 bases stayed unmatched. CDR3: CATSRDRQGNQPQHF. In DNA, the CDR3 is TGTGCCACCAGCAGAGATCGACAGGGGAATCAGCCCCAGCATTTT.

This clonotype appeared many times. The V and J genes are TRBV7-2 and TRBJ1-2, with D maybe TRBD1 (5 bases). The V end lost 5 bases, the J end lost 8 bases, and 21 bases lay between the germline ends. This CDR3 has 15 amino acids. Germline CDR1 reads SGHTA; CDR2 reads FQGNSA. CDR3 DNA: TGTGCCAGCAGCCCCGTAGTAGGGGTGAGTGGCGGCTACACCTTC. It specifies CASSPVVGVSGGYTF.

In this sample, this clonotype turned up many times. In DNA, the CDR3 is TGTGCCAGCAGCCGAGGGACAGGGAATTTCTATACCATTTCCTACAATGAGCAGTTCTTC. This codes for CASSRGTGNFYTISYNEQFF. The rearrangement links TRBV7-6 to TRBJ2-1, with TRBD1 matching 9 bases. V was pared by 5 bases and J by 1 base, with 18 bases of the junction left unmatched. Germline-derived CDR1 and CDR2 are SGHVS and FNYEAQ. The CDR3 is made up of 20 amino acids.

This clonotype was observed at least ten times. The chain employs TRBV24-1 and TRBJ2-5; a possible D gene is TRBD2 (5 bases). The CDR3 consists of 17 residues. V lost 2 bases to trimming and J lost 1 base, with 16 bases between them. Per the germline V gene, CDR1 is KGHDR and CDR2 is SFDVKD. This CDR3 reads CATSDSRPRGSQETQYF. The CDR3 DNA reads TGTGCCACCAGTGATTCAAGGCCCAGAGGGAGCCAAGAGACCCAGTACTTC.